A single sample gave rise to the 5 T cell receptor beta chains below, sequenced in a study of radiation and T cells in renal cell carcinoma. Using immunoSEQ multiplex PCR, the repertoire was profiled, and TCRdb retains in-frame clones only, with some absent. The sample consists of roughly 13,000 clones, roughly three fifths of them appearing once. Treatment here: treatment-naive control, cytoreductive nephrectomy. Sequenced material: tumor tissue, taken from a patient whose treatment was nephrectomy without radiotherapy. These receptors originate from a man aged 50-59 years with renal cell carcinoma.

A single count supports this clone. This chain links TRBV11-2 with TRBJ2-1; D is perhaps TRBD1 (6 bases). CDR3 length equals 15 residues. The V gene lost 5 bases and the J gene lost 3 bases, with 14 bases spanning the gap. CDR1 is SGHAT and CDR2 is FQNNGV in the germline V gene. CDR3 residues: CASSGLDRDYNEQFF. The CDR3, as DNA: TGTGCCAGCAGCGGGCTGGACAGAGACTACAATGAGCAGTTCTTC.

There are a few counts of this clone. V is TRBV19 and J is TRBJ2-1; possibly TRBD2 for D (5 bases). The germline V and J ends were trimmed by 3 bases and 9 bases, with 9 bases remaining between them. The CDR3 sequence is 12 residues long. The germline CDR1 and CDR2 sequences are LNHDA and SQIVND (reference sequence). The DNA of the CDR3 is TGTGCCAGTAGTATGAGGGTTGGTGAGCAGTTCTTC. It yields the protein CASSMRVGEQFF.

This clone was detected only a few times. The gene calls are TRBV9 and TRBJ2-3; 8 nucleotides match TRBD2. The trim removed 0 bases at V and 4 bases at J, leaving 4 bases unmatched. Germline V gives CDR1 SGDLS, CDR2 YYNGEE. This CDR3 is built from 15 residues. CDR3 nucleotide sequence: TGTGCCAGCAGCGTAGCGAGCGGGGGACCAGATACGCAGTATTTT. Translating gives CASSVASGGPDTQYF.

The V call is TRBV7-9, the J call TRBJ2-2; D remains ambiguous. This CDR3 has 15 amino acids. Germline assignment: CDR1 SEHNR and CDR2 FQNEAQ (reference sequence). V shed 5 bases and J shed 5 bases, with 15 bases lying between them. The CDR3 is CASSPGPKGTGELFF. The CDR3 DNA sequence: TGTGCCAGCAGCCCCGGCCCTAAAGGGACCGGGGAGCTGTTTTTT.

The rearrangement joins TRBV6-5 to TRBJ1-1, with 9 bases aligning to TRBD1. Losses at the gene ends were 5 bases for V and 12 bases for J; bases not matched to a gene: 7. The CDR3 contains 12 residues. CDR1 is MNHEY, CDR2 SVGAGI, per germline. The chain's CDR3 is CASSTGTGRTFF. CDR3 nucleotide sequence: TGTGCCAGCAGTACCGGGACAGGGAGAACTTTCTTT.